This T cell receptor beta chain was recorded in a study of cytomegalovirus exposure and HLA in healthy donors. Points from the study as a whole: Association with HLA alleles at 0.05 false discovery rate was found for about 17,000 TCR beta sequences in a later analysis.

A note on this clone: Its antigen remains unidentified.

Germline V gives CDR1 SNHLY, CDR2 FYNNEI. The CDR3 covers 17 residues. Trimming cost V 7 bases and J 2 bases, with 18 bases left between them. Amplification used 60 Vbeta primers and 13 Jbeta primers. The protocol was immunoSEQ multiplex PCR, while the TCRdb copy is restricted to in-frame clones and leaves out a portion. Of about 110,000 clones in the sample, approximately 85% were seen once. V gene TRBV2 combines with J gene TRBJ1-6; no clear D gene. The origin of this receptor is a man aged 50-60 years in good health and CMV-seronegative. Sequencing was carried out using PBMCs. The CDR3 DNA sequence: TGTGCCAGCACCGTAGACACCCGAGGGACCTATAATTCACCCCTCCACTTT. Amino acids: CASTVDTRGTYNSPLHF.